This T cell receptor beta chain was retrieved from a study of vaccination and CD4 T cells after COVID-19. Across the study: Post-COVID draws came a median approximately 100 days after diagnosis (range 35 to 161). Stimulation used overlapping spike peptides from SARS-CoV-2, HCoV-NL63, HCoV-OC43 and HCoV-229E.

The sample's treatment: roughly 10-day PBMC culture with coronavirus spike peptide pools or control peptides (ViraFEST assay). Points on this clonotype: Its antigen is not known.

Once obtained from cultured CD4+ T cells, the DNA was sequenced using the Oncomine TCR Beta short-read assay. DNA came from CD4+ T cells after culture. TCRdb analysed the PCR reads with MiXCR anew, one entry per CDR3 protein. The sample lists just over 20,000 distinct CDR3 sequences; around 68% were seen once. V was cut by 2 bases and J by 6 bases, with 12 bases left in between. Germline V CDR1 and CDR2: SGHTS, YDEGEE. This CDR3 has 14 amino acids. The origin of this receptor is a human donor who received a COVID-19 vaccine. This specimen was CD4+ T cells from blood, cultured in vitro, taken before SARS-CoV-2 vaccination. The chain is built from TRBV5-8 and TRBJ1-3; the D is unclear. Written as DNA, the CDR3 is TGTGCCAGCAGCTTCGGGAGACGAGCAAACACCATATATTTT. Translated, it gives CASSFGRRANTIYF.